The TCR beta chain described here comes from a study of beta chain features in type 1 diabetes. All of the isolated RNA was reverse transcribed, so expressed TCRB transcripts were sequenced. The repertoire was sequenced with immunoSEQ multiplex PCR; TCRdb's copy has only in-frame clones and lacks some. The repertoire has 350,000 to 450,000 clones, roughly 14% of them found once; the top ten carry about 0.034%. The CDR3 sequence is 14 residues long. With 0 bases removed from V and 5 bases from J, the gap between germline ends came to 5 bases. Germline V gives CDR1 SGHTA, CDR2 FQGNSA. Sample: naive CD4+ T cells from blood. The chain carries TRBV7-2 and TRBJ1-6; D uncertain. The receptor's source is a man younger than 45 in good health. The DNA of the CDR3 is TGTGCCAGCAGCTTAGCGCAAAATAATTCACCCCTCCACTTT. This gives the protein CASSLAQNNSPLHF.